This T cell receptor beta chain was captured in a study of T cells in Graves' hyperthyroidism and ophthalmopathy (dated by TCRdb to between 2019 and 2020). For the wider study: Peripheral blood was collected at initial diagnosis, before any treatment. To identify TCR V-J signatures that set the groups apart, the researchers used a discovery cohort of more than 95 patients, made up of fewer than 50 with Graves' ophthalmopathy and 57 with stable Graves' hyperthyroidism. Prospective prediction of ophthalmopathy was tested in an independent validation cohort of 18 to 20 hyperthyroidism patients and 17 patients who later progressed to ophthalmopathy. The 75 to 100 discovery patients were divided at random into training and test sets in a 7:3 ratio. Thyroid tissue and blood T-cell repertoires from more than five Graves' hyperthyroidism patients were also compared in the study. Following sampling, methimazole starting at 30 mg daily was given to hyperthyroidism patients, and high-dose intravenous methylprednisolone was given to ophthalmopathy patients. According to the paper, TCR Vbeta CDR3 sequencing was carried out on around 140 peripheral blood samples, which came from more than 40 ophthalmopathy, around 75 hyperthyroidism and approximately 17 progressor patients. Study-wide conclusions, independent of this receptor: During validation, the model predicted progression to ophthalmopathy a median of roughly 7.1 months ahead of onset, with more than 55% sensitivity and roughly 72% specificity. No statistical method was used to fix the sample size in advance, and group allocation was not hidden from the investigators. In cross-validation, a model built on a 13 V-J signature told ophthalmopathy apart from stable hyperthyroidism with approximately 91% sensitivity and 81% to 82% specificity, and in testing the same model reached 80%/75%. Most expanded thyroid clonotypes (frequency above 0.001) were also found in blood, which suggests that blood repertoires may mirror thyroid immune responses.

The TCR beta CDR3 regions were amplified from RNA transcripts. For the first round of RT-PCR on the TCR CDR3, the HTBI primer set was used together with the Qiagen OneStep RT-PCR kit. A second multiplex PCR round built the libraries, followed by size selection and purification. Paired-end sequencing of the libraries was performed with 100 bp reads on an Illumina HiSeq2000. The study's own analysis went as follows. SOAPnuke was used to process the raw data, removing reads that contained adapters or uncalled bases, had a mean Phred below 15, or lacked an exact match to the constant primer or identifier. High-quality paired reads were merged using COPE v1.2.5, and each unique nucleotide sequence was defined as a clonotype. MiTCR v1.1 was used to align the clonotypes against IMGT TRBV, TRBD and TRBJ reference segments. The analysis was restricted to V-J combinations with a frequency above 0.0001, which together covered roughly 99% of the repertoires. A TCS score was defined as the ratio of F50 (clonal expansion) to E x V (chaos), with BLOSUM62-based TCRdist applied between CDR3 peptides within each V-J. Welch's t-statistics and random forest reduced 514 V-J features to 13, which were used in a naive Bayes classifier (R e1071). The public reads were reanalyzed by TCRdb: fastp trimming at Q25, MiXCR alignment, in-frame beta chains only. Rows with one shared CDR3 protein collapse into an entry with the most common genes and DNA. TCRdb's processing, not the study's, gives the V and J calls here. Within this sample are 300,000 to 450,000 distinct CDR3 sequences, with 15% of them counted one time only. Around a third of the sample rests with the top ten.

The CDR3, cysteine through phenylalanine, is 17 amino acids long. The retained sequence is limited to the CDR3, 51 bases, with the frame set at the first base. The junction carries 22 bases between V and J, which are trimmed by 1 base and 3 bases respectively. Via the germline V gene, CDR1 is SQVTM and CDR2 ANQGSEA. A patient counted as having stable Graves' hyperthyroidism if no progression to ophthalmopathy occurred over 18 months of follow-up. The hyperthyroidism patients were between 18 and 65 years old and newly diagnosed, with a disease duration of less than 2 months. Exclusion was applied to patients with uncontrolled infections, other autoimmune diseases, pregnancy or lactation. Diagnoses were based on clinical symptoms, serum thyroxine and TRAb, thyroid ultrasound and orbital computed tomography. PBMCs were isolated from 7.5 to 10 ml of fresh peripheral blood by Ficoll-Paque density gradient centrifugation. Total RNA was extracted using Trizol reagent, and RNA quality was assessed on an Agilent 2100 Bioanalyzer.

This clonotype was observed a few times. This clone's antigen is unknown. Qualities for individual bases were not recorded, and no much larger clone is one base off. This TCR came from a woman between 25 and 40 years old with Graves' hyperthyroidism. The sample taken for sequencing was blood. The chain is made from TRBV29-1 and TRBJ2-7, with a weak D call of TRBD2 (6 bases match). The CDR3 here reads CSVEGGVLGSGIYEQYF. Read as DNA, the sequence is TGCAGCGTTGAAGGGGGGGTTTTGGGGTCCGGGATCTACGAGCAGTACTTC.